These 21 T cell receptor beta chains originate from one sample sequenced in a study of quantifying T cell responses using KT2 cells. Study details: RNA was reverse transcribed with TCR alpha and beta constant-region primers.

An oligo carrying a UMI was ligated to the cDNA 3' end. An equimolar mix of RC1.1 and RC1.2 primed the beta chain across TRBC1 and TRBC2. TCRdb ran MiXCR on the UMI-ligation and nested PCR reads and lists one entry per CDR3 protein. The data contain approximately 43,000 distinct CDR3 sequences, about 15% of them singletons. The sequencing input was PBMCs spiked with cells of the T cell clone KT2. These receptors came from a human donor.

The rearrangement links TRBV19 to TRBJ2-5; 15 bases are shared with TRBD2. This CDR3 spans 18 amino acids. CDR1 and CDR2 from the germline V gene are LNHDA and SQIVND (reference sequence). V was pared by 3 bases and J by 5 bases, with 10 bases of the junction left unmatched. CDR3 amino acids: CASSIGLAGGPTTETQYF. DNA for the CDR3: TGTGCCAGTAGTATCGGACTAGCGGGGGGGCCTACTACGGAGACCCAGTACTTC.

This rearrangement joins TRBV6-1 to TRBJ2-5; 11 nucleotides match TRBD1. After removal of 1 base from V and 5 bases from J, the junction contained 3 bases not matched to a gene. Germline lookup yields CDR1 MNHNS and CDR2 SASEGT. This CDR3 contains 15 residues. This CDR3 reads CASSEGTGGAETQYF. CDR3 DNA: TGTGCCAGCAGTGAAGGGACAGGGGGCGCGGAGACCCAGTACTTC.

This clonotype occurred a few times. The chain recombines TRBV11-2 with TRBJ2-7; D remains ambiguous. V was trimmed by 1 base and J by 12 bases, leaving 13 bases between them. This CDR3 comprises 12 residues. CDR1 and CDR2 from the germline V gene are SGHAT and FQNNGV. The CDR3 bases are TGTGCCAGCAGCTTAGGTCAACAGAAAATGTACTTC. It encodes CASSLGQQKMYF.

This clonotype was detected many times. The V and J genes are TRBV28 and TRBJ1-5; no clear D gene. Germline CDR1 is MDHEN and CDR2 is SYDVKM. CDR3 length: 12 amino acids. V was shortened by 3 bases and J by 5 bases, with 5 bases between the two germline ends. CDR3 nucleotide sequence: TGTGCCAGCAGTTTTCTGGATCAGCCCCAGCATTTT. It is translated as CASSFLDQPQHF.

This clonotype was seen at least ten times. The chain combines TRBV6-2 or TRBV6-3 with TRBJ2-3, with D perhaps given as TRBD1 or TRBD2 (5 bases each). Trimming took 3 bases from V and 2 from J, leaving 21 bases between them. The germline gives CDR1 MNHEY, CDR2 SVGEGT. This CDR3 is built from 18 residues. The DNA for the CDR3 is TGTGCCAGCAGTTATGAGTTGGGGACGCCTATAAACACAGATACGCAGTATTTT. This codes for CASSYELGTPINTDTQYF.

This clonotype was picked up a small number of times. The J gene is TRBJ1-2, the V gene TRBV24-1; TRBD1 aligns across 8 bases. From germline, CDR1 is KGHDR and CDR2 SFDVKD. After removal of 2 bases from V and 6 bases from J, the junction contained 1 base not matched to a gene. This CDR3 comprises 13 residues. This chain's CDR3 is CATSDSTGDGYTF. As DNA, the CDR3 is TGTGCCACCAGTGATTCGACAGGGGATGGCTACACCTTC.

The V call is TRBV20-1, the J call TRBJ1-4, with a possible D match to TRBD1 (6 bases). The CDR3 runs 13 residues. The germline V gene has CDR1 DFQATT and CDR2 SNEGSKA (reference sequence). Deletions cut 2 bases from V and 5 bases from J, with 9 bases between. DNA for the CDR3: TGCAGTGCTAGACGGGGGCTGAATGAAAAACTGTTTTTT. Encoded protein: CSARRGLNEKLFF.

This chain joins TRBV6-6 and TRBJ1-6; D possibly corresponds to TRBD1 (6 bases). V lost 5 bases and J lost 7, with 21 bases in between. The CDR3 sequence is 17 residues long. From germline, CDR1 is MNHNY and CDR2 SVGAGI (reference sequence). As DNA, the CDR3 is TGTGCCAGCAGTCTGACCCCCACGACAGGAAGGAATTCACCCCTCCACTTT. Protein product: CASSLTPTTGRNSPLHF.

The J gene is TRBJ1-2, the V gene TRBV29-1; 8 bases align to TRBD1. The length of the CDR3 is 12 residues. CDR1 and CDR2 (germline): SQVTM, ANQGSEA. V shed 7 bases, J shed 7 bases, and the junction held 8 bases outside the gene matches. CDR3 in DNA: TGCAGCGCCTCCAGGGGGCTGGGTGGCTACACCTTC. This translates into CSASRGLGGYTF.

This clonotype has just a few counts. The chain is built from TRBV12-3 or TRBV12-4 and TRBJ1-1, with no clear D. This CDR3 has 16 amino acids. V was trimmed by 6 bases and J by 5 bases, leaving 22 bases between them. The CDR3 DNA reads as TGTGCCAGCAGGAGCTTCGGACGACCCGGGAGGACTGAAGCTTTCTTT. It codes for CASRSFGRPGRTEAFF.

This clonotype has just a few counts. The rearrangement links TRBV5-1 to TRBJ1-1; 9 positions agree with TRBD1. Germline loops: CDR1 SGHRS, CDR2 YFSETQ. This CDR3 is built from 15 residues. V trimming: 3 bases; J trimming: 5 bases; junction bases outside the gene matches: 8. The CDR3 reads CASSSQTGGRTEAFF. The DNA of the CDR3 is TGCGCCAGCAGCTCACAGACAGGGGGTCGGACTGAAGCTTTCTTT.

V and J are TRBV3-1 and TRBJ1-2; D not certain. From germline, CDR1 is LGHDT and CDR2 YNNKEL (reference sequence). The V gene lost 6 bases and the J gene lost 2 bases, with 13 bases spanning the gap. This CDR3 comprises 14 residues. For the CDR3, the DNA is TGTGCCAGCAGGGGGAGGGAAGGGAACTATGGCTACACCTTC. It translates to CASRGREGNYGYTF. The whole variable domain, filled in from reference TRBV3-1 and TRBJ1-2, reads DTAVSQTPKYLVTQMGNDKSIKCEQNLGHDTMYWYKQDSKKFLKIMFSYNNKELIINETVPNRFSPKSPDKAHLNLHINSLELGDSAVYFCASRGREGNYGYTFGSGTRLTVV.

This chain joins TRBV7-9 and TRBJ1-6; tentative D call: TRBD1 (5 bases). V was trimmed by 1 base and J by 7 bases, leaving 11 bases between them. The CDR3 extends over 15 amino acids. Looked up from germline, CDR1 is SEHNR and CDR2 is FQNEAQ (reference sequence). As DNA, the CDR3 is TGTGCCAGCAGCTTAGTTCGGGGGAAGAATTCACCCCTCCACTTT. It codes for CASSLVRGKNSPLHF.

The chain has TRBV12-3 or TRBV12-4 and TRBJ1-1; 7 nucleotides line up with TRBD1. The V segment lost 3 bases and the J segment 10 bases; nucleotides outside the gene matches: 8. The CDR3 covers 13 residues. The CDR3 here is CASSFWGGTAAFF. The CDR3 region has the DNA TGTGCCAGCAGTTTCTGGGGCGGGACAGCAGCTTTCTTT.

The chain has TRBV20-1 and TRBJ2-5; 7 bases agree with TRBD2. This CDR3 has 18 amino acids. Germline V lookup: CDR1 DFQATT, CDR2 SNEGSKA (reference sequence). Trimming took 0 bases from V and 3 from J; bases not matched to a gene: 16. In DNA form, the CDR3 reads TGCAGTGCTAGAGATCTGGTGTGGCAGCGGGGAAACGAAGAGACCCAGTACTTC. It encodes CSARDLVWQRGNEETQYF.

The chain links TRBV7-8 to TRBJ1-6; maybe TRBD1 (6 bases). This CDR3 has 18 residues. V was trimmed by 3 bases and J by 0 bases, leaving 15 bases between them. Germline values: CDR1 SGHVS, CDR2 FQNEAQ. In DNA form, the CDR3 reads TGTGCCAGCAGCTTCCTCGACAGGCAGAGCTCCTATAATTCACCCCTCCACTTT. Amino acids: CASSFLDRQSSYNSPLHF.

The gene calls are TRBV20-1 and TRBJ2-7, with D unresolved. V gave up 5 bases and J gave up 1 base, with 15 bases separating them. Germline V CDR1 and CDR2: DFQATT, SNEGSKA (reference sequence). This CDR3 has 14 residues. The DNA of the CDR3 is TGCAGTGCTCCGTTTAAGGACGGTTCCTACGAGCAGTACTTC. Its translation: CSAPFKDGSYEQYF.

The gene calls are TRBV27 and TRBJ2-1; TRBD2 agrees at 12 bases. Per germline, CDR1 MNHEY and CDR2 SMNVEV (reference sequence). V gave up 8 bases and J gave up 3 bases; unmatched junction bases: 5. This CDR3 comprises 15 residues. The CDR3 is CASGPTSGGYNEQFF. DNA for the CDR3: TGTGCCAGCGGCCCGACTAGCGGGGGCTACAATGAGCAGTTCTTC.

The chain carries TRBV7-8 and TRBJ1-2, with TRBD1 as a possible D gene (5 bases). Germline V gives CDR1 SGHVS, CDR2 FQNEAQ. V was cut by 1 base and J by 8 bases, with 11 bases left in between. CDR3 length equals 13 residues. In nucleotides, the CDR3 is TGTGCCAGCAGCTTAGAAGGGGCTCGGGGCTACACCTTC. Its translation: CASSLEGARGYTF.

The chain employs TRBV20-1 and TRBJ1-2; D perhaps matches TRBD1 (6 bases). Per the germline V gene, CDR1 is DFQATT and CDR2 is SNEGSKA (reference sequence). V lost 2 bases and J 8 bases, leaving 15 bases between the germline ends. The CDR3 consists of 13 residues. The CDR3 DNA follows: TGCAGTGCTAGATTGGGGGCGCAACGAGGCTACACCTTC. As protein: CSARLGAQRGYTF.

In this sample, this clonotype turned up a few times. The chain couples TRBV6-1 to TRBJ2-7; D not certain. Germline CDR1 and CDR2: MNHNS and SASEGT. V was cut by 1 base and J by 4 bases, with 11 bases left in between. The CDR3 runs to 14 residues. The CDR3 nucleotides are TGTGCCAGCAGTGAAGACGTCAGGTCGTACGAGCAGTACTTC. This gives the protein CASSEDVRSYEQYF.